The text below deals with one T cell receptor (beta chain). The antigen is undetermined. Sorted subsets were amplified in replicate PCRs using 200 ng DNA, about 30,000 T cell genomes. Data came from immunoSEQ multiplex PCR; TCRdb stores just in-frame clones and leaves some out. The sample comprises over 2,000,000 clones, about 94% of which are singletons, and 1.5% to 2% rests with the top ten. This record comes from a study of shared clonotypes between healthy human individuals. The study, taken as a whole, reports: Rarefaction analysis demonstrated incomplete sorted-subset sequencing notwithstanding large depth. Non-shared clonotypes were found to have lower generation probabilities than the clonotypes that were shared by all four of the sorted-subset donors.

Trimming removed 3 bases at V and 1 base at J, with 18 bases between. The CDR3 sequence is 17 residues long. In germline, CDR1 is SGHAT, CDR2 FQNNGV. In the naive CD8 group, cells lacked CD45RO and were positively selected for CCR7, so terminally differentiated effector memory CD45RA+ cells were left out. V is TRBV11-2 and J is TRBJ2-5; D remains ambiguous. The clonotype comes from a man younger than 35 in good health. Some clones in this sample may be carry-over from other donors' samples. The sequencing sample was made of naive CD8+ T cells from PBMCs. CDR3 region: CASSLFSSHRLQETQYF. The CDR3 nucleotides read TGTGCCAGCAGCTTGTTTAGCTCACACCGCCTCCAAGAGACCCAGTACTTC.